This is a list of T cell receptor beta chains from one sample in a study of T-cell memory formation after mild COVID-19. TCRdb re-analysed the 5' RACE reads in MiXCR, keeping a single row per CDR3 protein. The sample shows more than 450,000 distinct CDR3 sequences, around 17% of them seen only once. Sequenced: PBMCs or a T cell subset sorted from them (not recorded which). These receptors originate from an adult woman who had mild COVID-19 (a few samples of this study predate the infection). Cell type and time point are not known. The CDR3 runs from the conserved cysteine through the conserved F or W. Only some rows state a clone size, as once, few, many or a class for expanded clones.

cdr3_aa: CASSSAGSNTGELFF
clone_size: NA
j_call: TRBJ2-2
v_call: TRBV6-6

cdr3_aa: CATSDSLAGGPDEQYF
clone_size: few
j_call: TRBJ2-7
v_call: TRBV24-1

cdr3_aa: CSARSGFKGTEAFF
clone_size: few
j_call: TRBJ1-1
v_call: TRBV20-1

cdr3_aa: CASRPIGLAATQYF
clone_size: NA
j_call: TRBJ2-3
v_call: TRBV6-2/TRBV6-3

cdr3_aa: CASSQTGGPADTQYF
clone_size: NA
j_call: TRBJ2-3
v_call: TRBV4-1

cdr3_aa: CATSRGTGGWKTEAFF
clone_size: few
j_call: TRBJ1-1
v_call: TRBV15

cdr3_aa: CASSLGTGDYYGYTF
clone_size: NA
j_call: TRBJ1-2
v_call: TRBV12-3/TRBV12-4

cdr3_aa: CASSWTSGSGEQFF
clone_size: once
j_call: TRBJ2-1
v_call: TRBV7-2

cdr3_aa: CASSLLSGNIQYF
clone_size: many
j_call: TRBJ2-4
v_call: TRBV19

cdr3_aa: CAWTRDRGYEQYF
clone_size: NA
j_call: TRBJ2-7
v_call: TRBV30